This T cell receptor beta chain derives from a study of blood T cell repertoires in COVID-19 (dated by TCRdb to about 2020). Regarding the research as a whole: Samples from collaborators originated in the United States, Italy and Spain and spanned both the acute and convalescent phases of COVID-19. A de-identified subject ID, COVID-19 status, age in years and sex were almost always included in the sample metadata. The repertoires were released in a freely available public database meant as a resource for research on the immune response to SARS-CoV-2. Where available, HLA class I and class II types were obtained from metadata supplied by the sample provider rather than from assay-based typing. The prospective study material was composed of cDNA or gDNA derived from T cells, B-cell-depleted T cells, or PBMCs. Samples came from the ongoing ImmuneRACE study (first 160 participants) plus 1,254 subjects from 6 global collaborators. Subjects who had been exposed to COVID-19, were actively infected with it, or had recovered from it provided the deeply sampled blood TCRbeta repertoires that made up the dataset.

In Seattle, one collaborating source enrolled patients while the infection was active and tracked those patients longitudinally over the course of disease. Whole blood was collected in K2EDTA tubes by collaborating institutions according to the institutions' own protocols. For TCRbeta analysis, collaborators shipped samples in one of three forms: frozen whole blood, isolated PBMCs, or DNA extracted from either of those sample types. TCRbeta CDR3 regions were amplified from genomic DNA using the immunoSEQ Assay, a bias-controlled multiplex PCR. On the study's bioinformatics: The number of nucleated cells in each sample was estimated by amplification of reference gene primers within the assay. To quantify the absolute abundance of each unique TCRbeta CDR3 rearrangement, sequence reads were collapsed and filtered. For each sample, productive Simpson clonality was calculated as the square root of Simpson's diversity index across productive rearrangements. Entries here come from immuneACCESS through TCRdb and include only in-frame sequences with V and J called. Some clones fail to appear in such tables; in the studies checked, an unresolved V gene covers under half of the shortfall, and the cause of the remainder is unknown. V, J and clone size are taken as reported in that table, and D and trimming were inferred from the DNA itself. Present in this sample are some 370,000 clones, 80% to 90% of which were seen just once. Clones ranked in the top ten supply around 9.3% of the sample.

The study at large found these results: The quantity of clinical and demographic metadata differed by source and by participant and was supplied without curation.

This clone was counted between two and nine times. Its antigen has not been determined. Base-call qualities are not available, and no considerably larger clone is one nucleotide away. The CDR3 starts with the cysteine, ends with the phenylalanine, and has 14 residues. Only the CDR3 region is kept as DNA, spanning 42 bases read in frame from base 1. The germline V gene (reference sequence) gives CDR1 as SEHNR and CDR2 as FQNEAQ. A distance of 12 bases separates the germline ends of V and J, which lose 4 bases and 6 bases respectively. The source of this sequence is a woman aged 25 to 39 with COVID-19, enrolled during active disease. The V gene is TRBV7-9 and the J gene is TRBJ2-2, with a tentative D gene TRBD2 over 6 matching bases. Source material: peripheral blood. The CDR3 region has the sequence CASSSTSNPGELFF. In nucleotide form, the sequence is TGTGCCAGCAGCTCGACTAGTAACCCCGGGGAGCTGTTTTTT.